The clone carrying this T cell receptor beta chain was counted only a few times. The antigen remains undetermined. The authors amplified TCR beta CDR3 regions, and they did so from RNA transcripts for repertoire sequencing. After a first-round RT-PCR with HTBI primers, a second-round multiplex PCR was run. In TCRdb, the multiplex PCR reads were re-called with MiXCR into one record per CDR3 protein. The sample has 1 million to 1.3 million distinct CDR3 sequences; about 36% are singletons. V trimming: 5 bases; J trimming: 5 bases; junction bases outside the gene matches: 10. Per the germline V gene, CDR1 is SSHAT and CDR2 is FNYEAQ (reference sequence). The CDR3 length is 15 residues. The sample originates from a study of Graves' ophthalmopathy and Graves' hyperthyroidism. General study points: As the model predicted ophthalmopathy progression, it achieved a sensitivity of 70.59% and a specificity of about 72%.

Source material: peripheral blood or thyroid tissue (not recorded which). The receptor was derived from an adult man with Graves' hyperthyroidism. The chain couples TRBV7-7 to TRBJ2-7; 9 nucleotides align to TRBD2. This chain's CDR3 is CASSPQAGGPHEQYF. DNA of the CDR3: TGTGCCAGCAGCCCGCAGGCGGGGGGGCCCCACGAGCAGTACTTC.